This T cell receptor delta chain is from a study of gamma-delta T cells after stem cell transplantation. J lost 3 bases, V lost 0 bases, and 7 bases had no gene match. Germline CDR1 reads GEAIGNYY; CDR2 reads EKD. The length of the CDR3 is 17 residues. TCRdb reanalysed the RT-PCR reads via CATT. The data show more than 2,500 delta-chain clones, with around 30% seen just once and 23% held by the top ten. About this clone: With a much larger clone just one base away, this may be a read error. Other DNA sequences of this sample code for an identical CDR3.

Sequencing was performed on gamma-delta T cells. The gene calls are TRDV2 and TRDJ1, with 12 nucleotides matching TRDD3. The origin of this receptor is a human donor. It is not recorded whose cells these are; they may come from a transplant donor. CDR3: CACDTLLGDTGPDKLIF. Here the CDR3 DNA reads TGTGCCTGTGACACCCTACTGGGGGATACTGGCCCCGATAAACTCATCTTT.